Presented here are 11 T cell receptor beta chains from one specimen sequenced in a study of cytomegalovirus exposure and HLA in healthy donors (TCRdb year 2017). The method was the immunoSEQ multiplex PCR assay. The multiplex PCR relied on a mix of 60 forward primers for TCR Vbeta segments and 13 reverse primers for TCR Jbeta segments. Not all clones reach the TCRdb copy of this immuneACCESS table, which keeps in-frame sequences only. Checked studies attribute under half of the gap to unresolved V genes and leave the rest unexplained. The sample's own table lists fewer than 200,000 clones. Of the sample, about 6% is held by the ten largest clones. The sample was PBMCs. The receptor set was obtained from a man aged 25-45 years in good health and CMV-seronegative.

The chain links TRBV18 to TRBJ2-7; D is ambiguous. CDR3 length: 15 amino acids. Trimming removed 1 base at V and 2 bases at J, with 12 bases between. The germline V gene has CDR1 KGHSH and CDR2 LQKENI. The CDR3 DNA reads as TGTGCCAGCTCACCACGACTGGTCCCAACCTACGAGCAGTACTTC. Its translation: CASSPRLVPTYEQYF.

The rearrangement joins TRBV5-4 to TRBJ2-3; D remains ambiguous. Per the germline V gene, CDR1 is SGHNT and CDR2 is YYREEE (reference sequence). This CDR3 spans 15 amino acids. V was pared by 4 bases and J by 4 bases, with 16 bases between. In nucleotides, the CDR3 is TGTGCCAGCAGCCCGGAATGGGCCGATCCAGATACGCAGTATTTT. This gives the protein CASSPEWADPDTQYF.

The CDR3, as DNA: TGTGCCAGCAGTTACATGGGAGCTGGAAACACCATATATTTT. Translating gives CASSYMGAGNTIYF. The chain uses TRBV6-5 and TRBJ1-3; D not resolved. From germline, CDR1 is MNHEY and CDR2 SVGAGI. The V and J ends lost 2 bases and 2 bases respectively, with 7 bases between them. The CDR3 is made up of 14 amino acids.

The V gene is TRBV5-8, the J gene TRBJ2-1; no reliable D call. The V end was cut by 1 base, the J end by 4 bases, with 9 bases between. Germline CDR1 and CDR2: SGHTS and YDEGEE. The CDR3 has 14 amino acids. The CDR3 DNA follows: TGTGCCAGCAGCTTGTCCTCCTATTACAATGAGCAGTTCTTC. Its translation: CASSLSSYYNEQFF. The variable domain in full, with the rest retrieved from reference TRBV5-8 and TRBJ2-1, is EAGVTQSPTHLIKTRGQQATLRCSPISGHTSVYWYQQALGLGLQFLLWYDEGEERNRGNFPPRFSGRQFPNYSSELNVNALELEDSALYLCASSLSSYYNEQFFGPGTRLTVL.

The CDR3 DNA reads as TGTGCCTGGAGTTTAGGGGTCAATCAGCCCCAGCATTTT. It specifies CAWSLGVNQPQHF. V usage is TRBV30 and J usage is TRBJ1-5; possibly TRBD1 for D (5 bases). V was clipped by 2 bases and J by 3 bases, with 8 bases between them. CDR1 GTSNPN and CDR2 SVGIG come from the germline V gene (reference sequence). There are 13 residues in the CDR3.

The V gene is TRBV29-1, the J gene TRBJ1-2, with D tentatively TRBD1 (6 bases). Trimming stripped 1 base from V and 5 bases from J, with 17 bases between. This CDR3 is built from 15 residues. Germline CDR1 and CDR2: SQVTM and ANQGSEA. Written as DNA, the CDR3 is TGCAGCGTTGAAGGGATCGGGGGGCGGCAATATGGCTACACCTTC. Its translation: CSVEGIGGRQYGYTF. Supplemented by reference TRBV29-1 and TRBJ1-2, the full variable domain reads SAVISQKPSRDICQRGTSLTIQCQVDSQVTMMFWYRQQPGQSLTLIATANQGSEATYESGFVIDKFPISRPNLTFSTLTVSNMSPEDSSIYLCSVEGIGGRQYGYTFGSGTRLTVV.

CDR3 sequence: CASSLSPRTGPDGYTF. The CDR3 DNA follows: TGTGCCAGCAGTTTATCGCCCCGGACAGGTCCTGATGGCTACACCTTC. V usage is TRBV27 and J usage is TRBJ1-2; TRBD1 agrees at 7 bases. CDR1 and CDR2 from the germline V gene are MNHEY and SMNVEV (reference sequence). V trimming: 0 bases; J trimming: 6 bases; junction bases outside the gene matches: 10. The CDR3 consists of 16 residues.

This chain links TRBV10-3 with TRBJ1-1, with 7 bases identical to TRBD1. V lost 4 bases, J lost 1 base, and 3 bases stayed unmatched. Germline CDR1 and CDR2: ENHRY and SYGVKD. The CDR3 sequence is 14 residues long. CDR3 sequence: CAISAAGGNTEAFF. The CDR3, as DNA: TGTGCCATCAGTGCCGCAGGGGGGAACACTGAAGCTTTCTTT.

The chain employs TRBV30 and TRBJ2-1; D perhaps matches TRBD2 (5 bases). Germline lookup yields CDR1 GTSNPN and CDR2 SVGIG (reference sequence). Trimming cost V 3 bases and J 5 bases, with 11 bases left between them. This CDR3 spans 13 amino acids. The CDR3 reads CAWSFGLDNEQFF. In DNA, the CDR3 is TGTGCCTGGAGCTTCGGACTTGACAATGAGCAGTTCTTC.

CDR3 region: CASSQDRINEQFF. The CDR3 coding sequence is TGCGCCAGCAGCCAAGATAGAATCAATGAGCAGTTCTTC. The chain uses TRBV4-3 and TRBJ2-1; D unclear. Looked up from germline, CDR1 is LGHNA and CDR2 is YSLEER. The V and J ends lost 0 bases and 6 bases respectively, with 6 bases between them. CDR3 length equals 13 residues.

The rearrangement joins TRBV6-6 to TRBJ2-2, with D uncertain. Trimming left V 2 bases short and J 4 bases short, with 8 bases between. Per the germline V gene, CDR1 is MNHNY and CDR2 is SVGAGI (reference sequence). This CDR3 is built from 14 residues. CDR3 DNA sequence: TGTGCCAGCAGTTACATGACACCCACCGGGGAGCTGTTTTTT. This sequence encodes CASSYMTPTGELFF.